These T cell receptor beta chains were read from a single sample in a study of control samples from healthy donors and cancer patients. The assay was immunoSEQ multiplex PCR, and TCRdb's table has in-frame clones only and misses some. The sample lists about 180,000 clones, 90% seen once, with 1.2% to 1.5% in the top ten. The sequencing input was blood. Receptors originate from a woman aged 45-65 years in good health. Both conserved end residues are part of each CDR3. Fields, in order: D gene, V gene, J gene, clone size, CDR3 length, CDR3 DNA, CDR3 protein. D genes are given only for firm matches. Clone size is not always given. Where it is, it says once, few, many or a class for expanded clones.

TRBD1	TRBV12-5	TRBJ2-5	.	19	TGTGCTAGTGGTTCACATGGGACAGGGGGCCAGATAGGTCGAGAGACCCAGTACTTC	CASGSHGTGGQIGRETQYF
.	TRBV28	TRBJ1-4	.	13	TGTGCCAGCATCGGCCCCAGGGGTAAAAGTCTGTTTTTT	CASIGPRGKSLFF
.	TRBV7-2	TRBJ2-3	once	13	TGTGCCAGCAGCAGTAGCGGCACAGATACGCAGTATTTT	CASSSSGTDTQYF
TRBD1	TRBV6-1	TRBJ1-1	.	14	TGTGCCAGCAGTGAAACGCGACAGGGGGCACGGGCTTTCTTT	CASSETRQGARAFF
.	TRBV5-1	TRBJ2-5	.	15	TGCGCCAGCAGCCCTGGGGGGGCTTCCCAAGAGACCCAGTACTTC	CASSPGGASQETQYF
TRBD1	TRBV5-1	TRBJ1-6	.	13	TGCGCCAGCGTGGGACAGGATAATTCACCCCTCCACTTT	CASVGQDNSPLHF
.	TRBV6-2/TRBV6-3	TRBJ1-2	.	14	TGTGCCAGCAGCCTTCCCAGGACGGAGAGGGGCTACACCTTC	CASSLPRTERGYTF
.	TRBV7-2	TRBJ1-1	.	12	TGTGCCAGCAGCGATGAAAGGTTCAGAGCTTTCTTT	CASSDERFRAFF
.	TRBV6-5	TRBJ1-1	.	13	TGTGCCAGCAGGGGGCCAAGGGACACTGAAGCTTTCTTT	CASRGPRDTEAFF
.	TRBV28	TRBJ1-4	.	14	TGTGCCAGCAGTCCCAGGGCAGTGGCTGAAAAACTGTTTTTT	CASSPRAVAEKLFF